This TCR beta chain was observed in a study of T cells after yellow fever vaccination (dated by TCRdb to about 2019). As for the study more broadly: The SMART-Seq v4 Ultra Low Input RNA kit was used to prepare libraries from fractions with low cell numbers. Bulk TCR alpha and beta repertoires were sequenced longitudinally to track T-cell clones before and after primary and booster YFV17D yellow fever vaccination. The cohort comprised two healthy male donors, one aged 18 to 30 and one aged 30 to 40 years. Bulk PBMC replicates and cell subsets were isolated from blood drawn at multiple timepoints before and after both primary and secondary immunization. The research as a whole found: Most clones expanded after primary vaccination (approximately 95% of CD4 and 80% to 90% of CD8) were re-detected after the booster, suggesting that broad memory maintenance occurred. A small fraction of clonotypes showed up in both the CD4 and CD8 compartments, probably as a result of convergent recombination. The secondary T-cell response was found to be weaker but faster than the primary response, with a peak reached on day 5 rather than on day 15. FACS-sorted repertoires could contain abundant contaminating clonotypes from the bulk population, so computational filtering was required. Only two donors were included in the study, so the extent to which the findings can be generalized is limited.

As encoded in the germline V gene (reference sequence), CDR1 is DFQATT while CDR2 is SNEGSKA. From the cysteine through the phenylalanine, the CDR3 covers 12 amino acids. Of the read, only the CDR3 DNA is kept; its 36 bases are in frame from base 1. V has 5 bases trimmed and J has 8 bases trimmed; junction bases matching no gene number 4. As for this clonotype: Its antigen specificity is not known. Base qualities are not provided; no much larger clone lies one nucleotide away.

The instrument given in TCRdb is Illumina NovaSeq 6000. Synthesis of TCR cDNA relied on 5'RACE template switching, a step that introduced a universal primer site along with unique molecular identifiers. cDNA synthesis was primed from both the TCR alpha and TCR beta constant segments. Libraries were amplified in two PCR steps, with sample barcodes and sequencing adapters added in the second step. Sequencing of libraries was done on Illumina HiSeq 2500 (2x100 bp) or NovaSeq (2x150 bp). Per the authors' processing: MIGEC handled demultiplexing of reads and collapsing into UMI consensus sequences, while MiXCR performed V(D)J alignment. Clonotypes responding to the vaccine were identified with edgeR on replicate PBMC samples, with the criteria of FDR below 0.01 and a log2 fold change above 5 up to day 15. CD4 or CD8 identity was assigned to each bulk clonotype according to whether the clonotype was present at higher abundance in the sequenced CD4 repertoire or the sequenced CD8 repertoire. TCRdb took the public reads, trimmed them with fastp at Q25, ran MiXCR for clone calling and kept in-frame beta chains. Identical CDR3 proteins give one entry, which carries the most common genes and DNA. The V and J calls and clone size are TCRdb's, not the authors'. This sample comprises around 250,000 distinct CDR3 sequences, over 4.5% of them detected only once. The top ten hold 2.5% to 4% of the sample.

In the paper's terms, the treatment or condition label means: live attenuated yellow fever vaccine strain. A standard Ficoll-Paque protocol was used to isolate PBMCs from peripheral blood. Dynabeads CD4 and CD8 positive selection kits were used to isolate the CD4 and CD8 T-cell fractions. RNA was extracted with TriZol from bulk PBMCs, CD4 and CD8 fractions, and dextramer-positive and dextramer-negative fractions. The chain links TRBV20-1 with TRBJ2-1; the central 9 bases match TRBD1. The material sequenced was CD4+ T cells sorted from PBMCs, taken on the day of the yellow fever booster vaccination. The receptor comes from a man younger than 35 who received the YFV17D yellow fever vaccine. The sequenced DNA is TGCAGTGCTCTTAGACAGGGGGATGAGCAGTTCTTC. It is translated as CSALRQGDEQFF.